The 9 T cell receptor beta chains in this list originate from one sample, sequenced in a study of T cell repertoires in cytomegalovirus infection. TCRdb called the reads again in MiXCR, with one record for every CDR3 protein. The table includes about 46,000 distinct CDR3 sequences, 20% to 25% detected once. Their antigens are not known. Sequencing used PBMCs, sequenced either directly or after in vitro stimulation (not recorded which). Every receptor here comes from a human donor in good health (CMV status not recorded). Some clones in this sample may be carry-over from other donors' samples.

This clonotype showed up many times. Here the CDR3 DNA reads TGTGCCAGCAGCCCGGGTACTGAAGCTTTCTTT. This sequence encodes CASSPGTEAFF. The genes are TRBV12-3 or TRBV12-4 and TRBJ1-1; D call uncertain. The length of the CDR3 is 11 residues. The V end was cut by 6 bases, the J end by 5 bases, with 7 bases between.

This chain joins TRBV6-4 and TRBJ2-1; 11 bases fit TRBD2. The CDR3 has 15 residues. The V gene's germline CDR1 is MRHNA and CDR2 SNTAGT. The V gene end was trimmed by 3 bases and the J gene end by 4 bases; junction bases not matched to a gene: 2. CDR3 residues: CASSERTSGYNEQFF. In DNA form, the CDR3 reads TGTGCCAGCAGTGAAAGGACTAGCGGGTACAATGAGCAGTTCTTC.

CDR3 coding DNA: TGCGCCAGCAGCCGTGCGGGGGCCGGGAACACTGAAGCTTTCTTT. Translation gives CASSRAGAGNTEAFF. V is TRBV5-1 and J is TRBJ1-1; D might be TRBD1 (6 bases). This CDR3 comprises 15 residues. Germline loops: CDR1 SGHRS, CDR2 YFSETQ. V was pared by 4 bases and J by 1 base, with 14 bases between.

This clonotype has just a few counts. The rearrangement joins TRBV5-1 to TRBJ2-7, with TRBD2 matching over 8 bases. This CDR3 has 13 residues. Unmatched junction bases numbered 4, after V lost 4 bases and J lost 4 bases. Germline V CDR1 and CDR2: SGHRS, YFSETQ. The CDR3 region is CASSPGGPYEQYF. Written as DNA, the CDR3 is TGCGCCAGCAGCCCGGGGGGGCCATACGAGCAGTACTTC.

This clonotype was seen repeatedly, ten times or more. This sequence joins TRBV5-1 and TRBJ2-1; D is possibly TRBD1 or TRBD2 (6 bases each). This CDR3 region has 15 residues. Trimming cost V 0 bases and J 6 bases, with 13 bases left between them. The germline CDR1 and CDR2 sequences are SGHRS and YFSETQ. CDR3 loop: CASSLAIGGFNEQFF. The DNA of the CDR3 is TGCGCCAGCAGCTTGGCCATAGGGGGGTTCAATGAGCAGTTCTTC.

At least ten counts were recorded for this clonotype. This sequence joins TRBV6-6 and TRBJ2-7, with D possibly being TRBD1 (8 bases). The V end was cut by 5 bases, the J end by 4 bases, with 15 bases between. The germline V gene has CDR1 MNHNY and CDR2 SVGAGI (reference sequence). The CDR3 covers 14 residues. In DNA, the CDR3 is TGTGCCAGCAGTAATGGACAGGGAGGGTACGAGCAGTACTTC. Amino acids: CASSNGQGGYEQYF.

The V call is TRBV2, the J call TRBJ2-3, with D perhaps matching TRBD2 (6 bases). The germline CDR1 and CDR2 sequences are SNHLY and FYNNEI. The V end was cut by 0 bases, the J end by 1 base, with 8 bases between. This CDR3 contains 15 residues. CDR3 loop: CASSEAGEGTDTQYF. The CDR3 bases are TGTGCCAGCAGTGAAGCAGGGGAGGGCACAGATACGCAGTATTTT. The full variable domain, completed using reference TRBV2 and TRBJ2-3, is EPEVTQTPSHQVTQMGQEVILRCVPISNHLYFYWYRQILGQKVEFLVSFYNNEISEKSEIFDDQFSVERPDGSNFTLKIRSTKLEDSAMYFCASSEAGEGTDTQYFGPGTRLTVL.

There are many counts of this clonotype. J is TRBJ2-2 and V is TRBV11-3; D is perhaps TRBD2 (5 bases). This CDR3 is 15 amino acids long. Germline assignment: CDR1 SGHNT and CDR2 YENEEA. V was pared by 0 bases and J by 4 bases, with 9 bases between. The CDR3 is CASSLDEGGTGELFF. The CDR3 coding sequence is TGTGCCAGCAGCTTAGACGAGGGTGGCACCGGGGAGCTGTTTTTT.

This clonotype was seen a handful of times. The chain uses TRBV12-5 and TRBJ2-1; the D gene could be TRBD1 or TRBD2 (5 bases each). V was shortened by 1 base and J by 5 bases, with 9 bases between the two germline ends. Germline V gene lookup returns CDR1 LGHNT and CDR2 FRNRAP. This CDR3 has 14 residues. CDR3 nucleotides: TGTGCTAGTGGTTTGGGGGGACCACACAATGAGCAGTTCTTC. It encodes CASGLGGPHNEQFF. Full variable domain (remainder filled in from reference TRBV12-5 and TRBJ2-1): DARVTQTPRHKVTEMGQEVTMRCQPILGHNTVFWYRQTMMQGLELLAYFRNRAPLDDSGMPKDRFSAEMPDATLATLKIQPSEPRDSAVYFCASGLGGPHNEQFFGPGTRLTVL.